This entry describes one T cell receptor beta chain. What it recognizes is unknown. The data were taken from a study of a mutant IDH1 vaccine in newly diagnosed glioma. Study details: There were eight vaccinations for patients, given in weeks 1, 3, 5, 7, 11, 15, 19 and 23. Investigators started vaccination 4-6 weeks after radiotherapy alone, or with temozolomide cycles.

TCRdb's table, derived via immunoSEQ multiplex PCR, lists solely in-frame clones and lacks some. The sample has 120,000 or so clones, 80% seen once. The CDR3 has 15 residues. Germline CDR1 LGHNA, CDR2 YSLEER. Trimming stripped 3 bases from V and 3 bases from J, with 14 bases between. Time point indicated: week 11, during vaccination. Vaccinated patients received 300 ug of mutant IDH1 20-mer peptide per dose, with topical imiquimod. This sample comprised PBMCs, obtained from a glioma patient whose treatment included an IDH1 peptide vaccine. The TCR was taken from a man aged 35-49 years with glioma. V usage is TRBV4-3 and J usage is TRBJ1-1, with D unclear. Here the CDR3 DNA reads TGCGCCAGCAGCCAGGACGGCCCGACGGACACTGAAGCTTTCTTT. Encoded protein: CASSQDGPTDTEAFF.